Following are 20 T cell receptor beta chains from one sample sequenced in a study of blood T cell repertoires in COVID-19. TCRdb's copy holds only in-frame clones and misses some; the assay was immunoSEQ multiplex PCR. The sample has about 200,000 clones, about nine tenths seen once. Sequencing input: peripheral blood. The receptors were sampled from a woman aged 70 to 79 with acute or convalescent COVID-19.

The CDR3 nucleotides are TGTGCCAGCAGCGCCACGACCCGGGGTGGCTATGGCTACACCTTC. It encodes CASSATTRGGYGYTF. The V call is TRBV3-1 (or the pseudogene TRBV3-2), the J call TRBJ1-2; no clear D gene. V dropped 5 bases and J dropped 4 bases, with 17 bases sitting between them. This CDR3 has 15 amino acids. Germline values: CDR1 LGHDT, CDR2 YNNKEL (reference sequence).

V and J are TRBV10-2 and TRBJ1-4, with a possible D match to TRBD1 (6 bases). The CDR3 is 15 residues long. Germline V gene data show CDR1 as WSHSY and CDR2 as SAAADI. The V and J ends lost 6 bases and 6 bases respectively, with 17 bases between them. The CDR3 protein is CASRTGIGLDEKLFF. The CDR3 DNA reads TGCGCCAGCAGAACAGGGATAGGGCTTGATGAAAAACTGTTTTTT.

J is TRBJ2-1 and V is TRBV7-3; TRBD2 matches at 8 bases. CDR1 is SGHTA, CDR2 FQGTGA, per germline. With 5 bases clipped from V and 7 bases from J, the junction kept 4 bases outside the gene matches. The CDR3 is 13 residues long. In DNA form, the CDR3 reads TGTGCCAGCAGCCGGGGACTAGAAAATGAGCAGTTCTTC. This encodes CASSRGLENEQFF.

V is TRBV19 and J is TRBJ2-1, with D perhaps matching TRBD2 (6 bases). The CDR3 totals 15 residues. Trimming pared 5 bases from V and 9 bases from J, leaving 20 bases between. From germline, CDR1 is LNHDA and CDR2 SQIVND (reference sequence). As DNA, the CDR3 is TGTGCCAGTAGTCATCGACTAGATGCCCTCGGTGAGCAGTTCTTC. This codes for CASSHRLDALGEQFF.

The CDR3 region is CASSLMRGSYNEQFF. For the CDR3, the DNA is TGTGCCAGCAGCTTAATGCGGGGGAGTTACAATGAGCAGTTCTTC. This chain links TRBV7-2 with TRBJ2-1, with 7 positions matching TRBD2. This CDR3 spans 15 amino acids. Germline loops: CDR1 SGHTA, CDR2 FQGNSA. The junction had 5 bases not matched to a gene; V was cut back by 2 bases and J by 4 bases. Looking up the rest from reference TRBV7-2 and TRBJ2-1 gives the full variable domain: GAGVSQSPSNKVTEKGKDVELRCDPISGHTALYWYRQSLGQGLEFLIYFQGNSAPDKSGLPSDRFSAERTGGSVSTLTIQRTQQEDSAVYLCASSLMRGSYNEQFFGPGTRLTVL.

The chain carries TRBV7-2 and TRBJ2-3, with a weak D call TRBD1 (5 bases). The CDR3 runs to 14 residues. V was shortened by 3 bases and J by 0 bases, with 7 bases between the two germline ends. Germline V gene data show CDR1 as SGHTA and CDR2 as FQGNSA. The CDR3 DNA sequence: TGTGCCAGCAGCTTCACAGGAAGCACAGATACGCAGTATTTT. Translation gives CASSFTGSTDTQYF.

The chain links TRBV7-9 to TRBJ1-6; 10 nucleotides line up with TRBD1. The V segment lost 0 bases and the J segment 8 bases; nucleotides outside the gene matches: 4. The CDR3 is made up of 16 amino acids. Germline CDR1 reads SEHNR; CDR2 reads FQNEAQ (reference sequence). The CDR3 nucleotides are TGTGCCAGCAGCTTAGCGCCTGGGACAGGGGATTCACCCCTCCACTTT. Encoded protein: CASSLAPGTGDSPLHF. The full variable domain, rest sourced from reference TRBV7-9 and TRBJ1-6, is DTGVSQNPRHKITKRGQNVTFRCDPISEHNRLYWYRQTLGQGPEFLTYFQNEAQLEKSRLLSDRFSAERPKGSFSTLEIQRTEQGDSAMYLCASSLAPGTGDSPLHFGNGTRLTVT.

The CDR3 is CASSQGGMKNTEAFF. The CDR3 nucleotides read TGTGCCAGCAGCCAAGGAGGGATGAAGAACACTGAAGCTTTCTTT. This chain connects TRBV3-1 (or the pseudogene TRBV3-2) to TRBJ1-1; no definite D call. Per the germline V gene, CDR1 is LGHDT and CDR2 is YNNKEL (reference sequence). This CDR3 spans 15 amino acids. V was trimmed by 1 base and J by 1 base, leaving 10 bases between them.

The chain combines TRBV3-1 (or the pseudogene TRBV3-2) with TRBJ2-3, with 7 positions matching TRBD1. The CDR3 runs to 16 residues. CDR1 and CDR2 from the germline V gene are LGHDT and YNNKEL (reference sequence). J was trimmed by 1 base and V by 3 bases; bases with no gene match: 7. The CDR3 is CASSQGKGGGTDTQYF. The CDR3 DNA reads TGTGCCAGCAGCCAGGGCAAAGGGGGCGGCACAGATACGCAGTATTTT.

The chain uses TRBV24-1 and TRBJ2-7; 9 positions agree with TRBD1. The junction had 2 bases not matched to a gene; V was cut back by 2 bases and J by 4 bases. Germline CDR1 KGHDR, CDR2 SFDVKD. The CDR3 runs 14 residues. The CDR3 loop is CATSDSDRGYEQYF. The CDR3 bases are TGTGCCACCAGTGATTCCGACAGGGGGTACGAGCAGTACTTC.

The chain joins TRBV28 to TRBJ2-7, with TRBD1 as a possible D gene (6 bases). Germline V CDR1 and CDR2: MDHEN, SYDVKM. Trimming took 4 bases from V and 4 from J, leaving 8 bases between them. CDR3 length equals 12 residues. In DNA, the CDR3 is TGTGCCAGCAGTTCAGGACAGTACGAGCAGTACTTC. It encodes CASSSGQYEQYF.

The chain joins TRBV27 to TRBJ2-1; 7 bases are shared with TRBD2. The length of the CDR3 is 20 residues. With V trimmed by 6 bases and J by 0 bases, 20 bases remained unmatched. CDR1 is MNHEY and CDR2 is SMNVEV in the germline V gene (reference sequence). The CDR3 sequence is CASRFRLAREVPSSYNEQFF. CDR3 in DNA: TGTGCCAGCAGATTCCGACTAGCTCGGGAGGTCCCGAGCTCCTACAATGAGCAGTTCTTC.

The chain uses TRBV6-2 or TRBV6-3 and TRBJ1-1; possibly TRBD1 for D (5 bases). Trimming left V 1 base short and J 2 bases short, with 8 bases between. This CDR3 region has 14 residues. CDR1 MNHEY and CDR2 SVGEGT come from the germline V gene. The CDR3 sequence is CASSYLGANTEAFF. CDR3 DNA: TGTGCCAGCAGTTACTTAGGGGCTAACACTGAAGCTTTCTTT.

This chain links TRBV19 with TRBJ1-3; maybe TRBD1 (5 bases). The V and J ends lost 8 bases and 2 bases respectively, with 16 bases between them. CDR3 size: 15 residues. Germline V gene data show CDR1 as LNHDA and CDR2 as SQIVND (reference sequence). The CDR3 sequence: CASGAGRAPGNTIYF. Written as DNA, the CDR3 is TGTGCCAGTGGAGCAGGGAGGGCTCCTGGAAACACCATATATTTT. Full variable domain (missing parts from reference TRBV19 and TRBJ1-3): DGGITQSPKYLFRKEGQNVTLSCEQNLNHDAMYWYRQDPGQGLRLIYYSQIVNDFQKGDIAEGYSVSREKKESFPLTVTSAQKNPTAFYLCASGAGRAPGNTIYFGEGSWLTVV.

The chain combines TRBV10-2 with TRBJ2-5; the match to TRBD2 covers 11 bases. Germline V gives CDR1 WSHSY, CDR2 SAAADI. There are 13 residues in the CDR3. Trimming took 6 bases from V and 4 from J; bases not matched to a gene: 1. The CDR3 sequence is CASRTSGVETQYF. CDR3 DNA sequence: TGCGCCAGCAGGACTAGCGGGGTAGAGACCCAGTACTTC.

This clone has just a few counts. The chain joins TRBV29-1 to TRBJ1-2, with TRBD1 matching 7 bases. This CDR3 is built from 13 residues. The J segment lost 4 bases and the V segment lost 6 bases, leaving 8 bases of the junction unmatched. Germline V gene sequence: CDR1 SQVTM, CDR2 ANQGSEA. The CDR3 sequence: CSVQKTGIYGYTF. CDR3 DNA: TGCAGCGTCCAAAAGACAGGGATCTATGGCTACACCTTC.

In nucleotides, the CDR3 is TGCAGCGGTAGCTCTGGAAACACCATATATTTT. It specifies CSGSSGNTIYF. The rearrangement uses TRBV20-1 and TRBJ1-3; D unclear. CDR3 length equals 11 residues. Germline CDR1 DFQATT, CDR2 SNEGSKA (reference sequence).

The chain links TRBV7-2 to TRBJ1-2; a weak D match, TRBD1 (6 bases). The germline V and J ends were trimmed by 5 bases and 4 bases, with 17 bases remaining between them. This CDR3 has 15 amino acids. Per germline, CDR1 SGHTA and CDR2 FQGNSA. In nucleotides, the CDR3 is TGTGCCAGCAGCCCCGGGACAACGCCGGCCTATGGCTACACCTTC. Translating it yields CASSPGTTPAYGYTF.

The chain uses TRBV5-8 and TRBJ1-6; D is unresolved. V lost 1 base to trimming and J lost 9 bases, with 11 bases between them. Germline V CDR1 and CDR2: SGHTS, YDEGEE. The CDR3 consists of 14 residues. CDR3 nucleotide sequence: TGTGCCAGCAGCTTGAGATATGAGGGTTCACCCCTCCACTTT. It translates to CASSLRYEGSPLHF.

V usage is TRBV9 and J usage is TRBJ2-7, with 10 bases identical to TRBD2. The CDR3 runs to 16 residues. Trimming at V came to 2 bases and at J to 4 bases, leaving 9 bases not matched to a gene. Germline V CDR1 and CDR2: SGDLS, YYNGEE. The CDR3 bases are TGTGCCAGCAGCGTGAGTGCTAGCGGGGGACCTTACGAGCAGTACTTC. This translates into CASSVSASGGPYEQYF.